This T cell receptor (beta chain) was sequenced for a study of blood T cells in healthy people across ages. The donors, all healthy, were Caucasians living in Russia, aged 6 to 90. Every donor contributed 7.5 to 10 milliliters of peripheral blood by blood draw. Sample-barcoded 5' priming and a J-beta primer mix drove a second PCR of roughly 7 to 11 cycles. TCRdb fed the 5' RACE reads into MiXCR, producing one record per CDR3 protein. The sample carries roughly 1.5 million distinct CDR3 sequences, 42% recorded once. With respect to this clonotype: As yet, its antigen is unknown.

Whole-study results and caveats: In the absence of known donor CMV status, changes in expanded clonotypes were possibly confounded. The diversity estimates, figures obtained from one million T cells, were considered underestimates.

Trimming removed 3 bases at V and 0 bases at J, with 17 bases between. Germline V gene data show CDR1 as LGHNA and CDR2 as YSLEER. This CDR3 spans 18 amino acids. Sequencing input: blood. This sequence was found in a woman in her late teens or twenties in good health. V is TRBV4-3 and J is TRBJ2-2; the D is unclear. The CDR3 nucleotides are TGCGCCAGCAGCCATGGCCTCTTAAGGCCCCCGAACACCGGGGAGCTGTTTTTT. This encodes CASSHGLLRPPNTGELFF.